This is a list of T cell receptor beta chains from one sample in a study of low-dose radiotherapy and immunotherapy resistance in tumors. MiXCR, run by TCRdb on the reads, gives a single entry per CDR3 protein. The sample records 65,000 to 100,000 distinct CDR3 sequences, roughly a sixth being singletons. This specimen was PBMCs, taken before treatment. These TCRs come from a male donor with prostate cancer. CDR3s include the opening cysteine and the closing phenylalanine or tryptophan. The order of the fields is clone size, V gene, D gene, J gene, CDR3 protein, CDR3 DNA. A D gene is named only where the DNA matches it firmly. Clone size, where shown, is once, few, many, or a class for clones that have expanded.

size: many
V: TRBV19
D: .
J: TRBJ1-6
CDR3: CASSMTGITYNSPLHF
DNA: TGTGCCAGTAGTATGACCGGGATCACCTATAATTCACCCCTCCACTTT

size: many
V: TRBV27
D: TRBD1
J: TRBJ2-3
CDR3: CASNSGQGFTDTQYF
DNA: TGTGCCAGCAATTCGGGACAGGGATTCACAGATACGCAGTATTTT

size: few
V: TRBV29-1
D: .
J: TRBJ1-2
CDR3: CSVEQGYGYTF
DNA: TGCAGCGTTGAACAGGGGTATGGCTACACCTTC

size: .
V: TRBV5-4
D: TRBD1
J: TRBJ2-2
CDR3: CASSQADRVGSGELFF
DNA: TGTGCCAGCAGCCAAGCGGACAGGGTTGGGTCCGGGGAGCTGTTTTTT

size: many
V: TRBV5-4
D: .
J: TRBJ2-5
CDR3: CASSLAGGLAQETQYF
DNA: TGTGCCAGCAGCTTGGCTGGGGGACTGGCCCAAGAGACCCAGTACTTC

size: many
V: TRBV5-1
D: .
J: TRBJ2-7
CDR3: CASSFDAQDSYEQYF
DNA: TGCGCCAGCAGCTTTGATGCGCAGGACTCCTACGAGCAGTACTTC

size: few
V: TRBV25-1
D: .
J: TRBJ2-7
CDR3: CASSVNRAGTTEQYF
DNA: TGTGCCAGCAGTGTAAACAGGGCCGGTACTACCGAGCAGTACTTC

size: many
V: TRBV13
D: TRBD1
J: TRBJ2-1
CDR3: CASSPQGAISYNEQFF
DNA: TGTGCCAGCAGCCCACAGGGGGCAATATCCTACAATGAGCAGTTCTTC

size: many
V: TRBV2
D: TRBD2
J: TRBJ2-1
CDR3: CASSRGLVSHNEQFF
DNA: TGTGCCAGCAGTCGGGGACTAGTAAGCCACAATGAGCAGTTCTTC

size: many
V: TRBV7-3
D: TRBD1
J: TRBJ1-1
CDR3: CASSLGDRGRNTEAFF
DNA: TGTGCCAGCAGCTTAGGAGACAGGGGAAGGAACACTGAAGCTTTCTTT

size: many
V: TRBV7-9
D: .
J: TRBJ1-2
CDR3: CASSSTDRRRGYTF
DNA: TGTGCCAGCAGCTCTACAGACCGCCGCAGGGGCTACACCTTC

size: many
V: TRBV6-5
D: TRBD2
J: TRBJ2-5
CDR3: CASSYSGGMKETQYF
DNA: TGTGCCAGCAGTTACTCCGGGGGGATGAAAGAGACCCAGTACTTC

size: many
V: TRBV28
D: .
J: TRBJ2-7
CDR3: CASSPLAERPYEQYF
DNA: TGTGCCAGCAGTCCCCTGGCTGAGCGTCCCTACGAGCAGTACTTC

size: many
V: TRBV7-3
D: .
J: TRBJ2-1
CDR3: CASSLGHGDEQFF
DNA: TGTGCCAGCAGCTTAGGTCATGGAGATGAGCAGTTCTTC

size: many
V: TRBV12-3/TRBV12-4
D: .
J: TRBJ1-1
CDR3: CASSYSAEAFF
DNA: TGTGCCAGCAGTTACTCCGCTGAAGCTTTCTTT

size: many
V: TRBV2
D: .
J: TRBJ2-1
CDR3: CASRQTGPNEQFF
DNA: TGTGCCAGCAGACAGACAGGACCCAATGAGCAGTTCTTC

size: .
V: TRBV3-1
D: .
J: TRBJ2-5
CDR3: CASSHSSSGETLYF
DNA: TGTGCCAGCAGCCACAGTTCGTCCGGGGAGACCCTGTACTTC

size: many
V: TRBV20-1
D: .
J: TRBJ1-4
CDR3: CSATGATNEKLFF
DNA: TGCAGTGCTACGGGTGCAACTAATGAAAAACTGTTTTTT

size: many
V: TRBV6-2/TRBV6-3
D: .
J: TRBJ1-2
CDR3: CASSDVRGAGYTF
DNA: TGTGCCAGCAGTGACGTTCGGGGGGCCGGCTACACCTTC

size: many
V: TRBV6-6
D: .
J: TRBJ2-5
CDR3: CASTRRTPGETQYF
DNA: TGTGCCAGCACCCGCCGAACACCTGGGGAGACCCAGTACTTC

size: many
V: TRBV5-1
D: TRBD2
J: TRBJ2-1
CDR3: CASSLFKGGGAMYEQFF
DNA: TGCGCCAGCAGCTTGTTCAAGGGCGGGGGGGCCATGTATGAGCAGTTCTTC

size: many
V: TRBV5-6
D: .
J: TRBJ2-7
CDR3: CASSFLLAEQYF
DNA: TGTGCCAGCAGCTTTTTACTAGCCGAGCAGTACTTC

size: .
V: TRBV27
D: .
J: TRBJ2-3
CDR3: CASTGDWDTQYF
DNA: TGTGCCAGCACCGGGGACTGGGATACGCAGTATTTT

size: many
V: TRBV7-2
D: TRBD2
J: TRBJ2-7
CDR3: CASSSGGTSVHEQYF
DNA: TGTGCCAGCAGCTCTGGAGGGACTAGCGTCCACGAGCAGTACTTC

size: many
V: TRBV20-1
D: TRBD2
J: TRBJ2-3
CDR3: CSAIRLAGGTTDTQYF
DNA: TGCAGTGCTATAAGGCTAGCGGGCGGTACCACAGATACGCAGTATTTT

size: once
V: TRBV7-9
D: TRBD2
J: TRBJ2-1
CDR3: CASSMSGGADYNEQFF
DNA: TGTGCCAGCAGCATGAGCGGGGGGGCTGACTACAATGAGCAGTTCTTC